This T cell receptor beta chain appears in the sequencing data of a study of beta chain features in type 1 diabetes. This CDR3 is built from 14 residues. V lost 4 bases and J lost 4; bases outside the gene matches: 4. Germline loops: CDR1 SQVTM, CDR2 ANQGSEA. Averaging about 100 mL, one heparinised blood draw was given by each donor. Notes on the study in general: An over-representation of cells with high TCR expression could result from cDNA sequencing.

This clone was observed a few times. The target antigen is unknown. Every isolated RNA sample was fully reverse transcribed, so sequencing captured expressed TCRB transcripts. Libraries were prepared by immunoSEQ multiplex PCR; TCRdb keeps only in-frame clonotypes and omits some of them. Among 150,000 to 200,000 clones listed, less than 9.5% were seen once. Sequencing was carried out using central memory CD4+ T cells from blood. This clonotype was obtained from a young woman in good health. The rearrangement links TRBV29-1 to TRBJ2-3, with 11 bases that match TRBD2. In DNA, the CDR3 is TGCAGCGTTGTTGTAGCGGGGGGGTCAGATACGCAGTATTTT. Protein sequence: CSVVVAGGSDTQYF.